What follows are 12 T cell receptor beta chains derived from one specimen sequenced in a study of Ad26.COV2.S vaccination and SARS-CoV-2 variants. Treatment of the sample: some 19 received Ad26.COV2.S at low or high dose, single or two shots; about 5 received placebo; per-sample allocation not given. Sampling took place 63 days after the first vaccine or placebo injection. Data came from immunoSEQ multiplex PCR; TCRdb stores just in-frame clones and leaves some out. The top ten hold roughly 3% of the sample, which has roughly 390,000 clones, 80% to 90% seen once. Sample: peripheral blood, taken in a trial of Ad26.COV2.S vaccine versus placebo. The source of these receptors is a person between 18 and 59 years old who received the Ad26.COV2.S COVID-19 vaccine or a placebo.

J is TRBJ1-1 and V is TRBV27, with a weak D call TRBD1 (6 bases). The germline CDR1 and CDR2 sequences are MNHEY and SMNVEV (reference sequence). Between the trimmed V and J ends, which lost 2 bases and 3 bases, there was a span of 10 bases. The CDR3 is 14 amino acids. CDR3: CASSLNGGDTEAFF. The CDR3 DNA is TGTGCCAGCAGTTTAAACGGGGGCGACACTGAAGCTTTCTTT.

The CDR3 sequence is CASSLVNRSAKANTEAFF. The DNA of the CDR3 is TGTGCCAGCAGCTTAGTCAACAGATCGGCGAAGGCGAACACTGAAGCTTTCTTT. The V gene is TRBV7-9, the J gene TRBJ1-1; D unresolved. The germline V gene has CDR1 SEHNR and CDR2 FQNEAQ (reference sequence). V lost 1 base and J lost 1, with 19 bases in between. CDR3 length: 18 amino acids.

The rearrangement joins TRBV3-1 (or the pseudogene TRBV3-2) to TRBJ1-3; D perhaps matches TRBD1 (5 bases). V lost 1 base and J 9 bases, leaving 10 bases between the germline ends. Germline CDR1 is LGHDT and CDR2 is YNNKEL (reference sequence). The length of the CDR3 is 13 residues. CDR3 bases: TGTGCCAGCAGCCAAGTCGGGGGGAGCACCATATATTTT. Protein sequence: CASSQVGGSTIYF.

CDR3: CASSLGVHAAFF. The DNA for the CDR3 is TGTGCCAGCAGTTTGGGGGTCCACGCGGCTTTCTTT. The chain couples TRBV12-3 or TRBV12-4 to TRBJ1-1, with a weak D call TRBD1 (5 bases). The CDR3 is 12 residues long. V shed 3 bases and J shed 11 bases, with 13 bases lying between them.

V usage is TRBV6-5 and J usage is TRBJ2-2; weak D call: TRBD1 (6 bases). Germline CDR1 MNHEY, CDR2 SVGAGI. V lost 6 bases and J 1 base, leaving 9 bases between the germline ends. The CDR3 extends over 14 amino acids. Written as DNA, the CDR3 is TGTGCCAGCAGAAACAGGGAGAACACCGGGGAGCTGTTTTTT. Residues: CASRNRENTGELFF.

V and J are TRBV14 and TRBJ1-4, with D unresolved. V was cut by 2 bases and J by 5 bases, with 9 bases left in between. The CDR3 covers 14 residues. Germline V gene lookup returns CDR1 SGHDN and CDR2 FVKESK. CDR3 DNA sequence: TGTGCCAGCAGCCAATGGGAGGCCAATGAAAAACTGTTTTTT. Protein product: CASSQWEANEKLFF. The whole variable domain, remainder taken from reference TRBV14 and TRBJ1-4, is EAGVTQFPSHSVIEKGQTVTLRCDPISGHDNLYWYRRVMGKEIKFLLHFVKESKQDESGMPNNRFLAERTGGTYSTLKVQPAELEDSGVYFCASSQWEANEKLFFGSGTQLSVL.

This clone was seen only a few times. The V call is TRBV19, the J call TRBJ2-2; 8 nucleotides align to TRBD1. V dropped 4 bases and J dropped 4; count of bases not matched to a gene: 8. Germline V CDR1 and CDR2: LNHDA, SQIVND (reference sequence). The CDR3 runs to 16 residues. This CDR3 reads CASSRPDRDFTGELFF. DNA of the CDR3: TGTGCCAGTAGTAGGCCGGACAGGGACTTCACCGGGGAGCTGTTTTTT.

V is TRBV12-3 or TRBV12-4 and J is TRBJ2-7; D not certain. Trimming stripped 3 bases from V and 6 bases from J, with 12 bases between. CDR3 length equals 13 residues. CDR3 coding DNA: TGTGCCAGCAGTTTCGCTTGGGTACGCGAGCAGTACTTC. It is translated as CASSFAWVREQYF.

The V call is TRBV5-4, the J call TRBJ2-7; TRBD1 agrees at 9 bases. CDR1 and CDR2 (germline): SGHNT, YYREEE (reference sequence). The CDR3 has 15 amino acids. With V trimmed by 4 bases and J by 2 bases, 7 bases remained unmatched. The CDR3 nucleotides read TGTGCCAGCAGCCATACCGGGACAGGGCCCTACGAGCAGTACTTC. This codes for CASSHTGTGPYEQYF.

V is TRBV10-3 and J is TRBJ2-5; 9 bases fit TRBD1. Trimming at V came to 6 bases and at J to 5 bases, leaving 7 bases not matched to a gene. CDR1 is ENHRY and CDR2 is SYGVKD in the germline V gene. This CDR3 is built from 14 residues. CDR3 DNA sequence: TGTGCCATCAGCAAGGGACAGGGCGGCGAGACCCAGTACTTC. The encoded protein is CAISKGQGGETQYF.

Concerning this clone itself: Sequence at one end of the junction differs from germline and may be a read error. The gene calls are TRBV6-5 and TRBJ2-5; tentative D call: TRBD1 (5 bases). Germline CDR1 reads MNHEY; CDR2 reads SVGAGI. The CDR3 consists of 14 residues. CDR3 region: CASSDSGLQETQYF. DNA of the CDR3: TGTGCCAGCAGTGACTCAGGGCTCCAAGAGACCCAGTACTTC.

The rearrangement joins TRBV6-5 to TRBJ2-1, with 8 positions matching TRBD2. Germline CDR1 is MNHEY and CDR2 is SVGAGI. V gave up 9 bases and J gave up 8 bases; unmatched junction bases: 9. The CDR3 consists of 13 residues. CDR3 sequence (DNA): TGTGCCAGTTCGGGGGGGCTGGGAGATGAGCAGTTCTTC. This translates into CASSGGLGDEQFF.